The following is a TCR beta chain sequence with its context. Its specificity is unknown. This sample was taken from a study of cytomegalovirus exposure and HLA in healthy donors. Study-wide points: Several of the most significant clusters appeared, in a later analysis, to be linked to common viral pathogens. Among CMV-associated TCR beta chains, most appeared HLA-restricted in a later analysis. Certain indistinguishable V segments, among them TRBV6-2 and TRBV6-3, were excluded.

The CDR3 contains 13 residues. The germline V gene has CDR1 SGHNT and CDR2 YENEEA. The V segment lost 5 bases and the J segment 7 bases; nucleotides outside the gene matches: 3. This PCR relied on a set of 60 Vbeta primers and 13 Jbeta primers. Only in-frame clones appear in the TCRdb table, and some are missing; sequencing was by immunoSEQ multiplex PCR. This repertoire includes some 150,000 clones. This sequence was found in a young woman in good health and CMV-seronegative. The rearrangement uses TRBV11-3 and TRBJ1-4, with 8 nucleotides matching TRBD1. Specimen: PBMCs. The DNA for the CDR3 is TGTGCCAGCAGCCCCGACAGGGGTGAAAAACTGTTTTTT. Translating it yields CASSPDRGEKLFF.